This TCR beta chain derives from a study of blood T cell repertoires in COVID-19. About the research overall: Samples came from the United States, Italy and Spain, spanning acute and convalescent COVID-19.

Those who participated ranged in age from about 18 to 89 years and resided in about two dozen US areas. The method was immunoSEQ multiplex PCR; TCRdb's version includes in-frame clones alone and lacks a portion of them. The repertoire holds approximately 240,000 clones, with around 90% as singletons. The source is a young woman who had recovered from COVID-19. The source material was PBMCs or T cells enriched from blood (not recorded which).

The CDR3 DNA reads as TGTGCCAGCACTAGCAACACTGAAGCTTTCTTT. Protein sequence: CASTSNTEAFF. This chain connects TRBV6-5 to TRBJ1-1; D gene ambiguous. Trimming took 7 bases from V and 2 from J, leaving 5 bases between them. The CDR3 sequence is 11 residues long. Germline loops: CDR1 MNHEY, CDR2 SVGAGI.